The clone carrying this T cell receptor (beta chain) was observed a handful of times. J lost 3 bases, V lost 0 bases, and 3 bases had no gene match. This CDR3 comprises 15 residues. This sample is drawn from a study of T cells after yellow fever vaccination. TCRdb recomputed calls from the 5' RACE reads with MiXCR, one row per CDR3 protein. Of about 330,000 distinct CDR3 sequences in the sample, 8% to 9.5% were seen once. This receptor was taken from a man aged 18 to 29 who received the YFV17D yellow fever vaccine. The sequencing used PBMCs, collected about 41 days after the first yellow fever vaccination. The chain couples TRBV23-1 to TRBJ1-2; 8 nucleotides match TRBD1. TRBV23-1 is an ORF; its function is uncertain. The CDR3 is CASSQSKTGDYGYTF. The CDR3 DNA reads TGCGCCAGCAGTCAATCGAAGACAGGGGACTATGGCTACACCTTC.